These T cell receptor beta chains were read from a single sample in a study of blood T cells in healthy people across ages. One entry per CDR3 protein, called by TCRdb with MiXCR from the 5' RACE reads. The table lists over a million distinct CDR3 sequences, approximately 60% of them singletons, with over 6.5% in the top ten. The sequencing input was blood. Receptor source: a man between 18 and 35 years old in good health. CDR3s include the opening cysteine and the closing phenylalanine or tryptophan. D genes are given only for firm matches. The size of a clone is reported for some rows only, either as once, few or many, or as a class for expanded clones.

D: NA
V: TRBV14
J: TRBJ1-1
size: few
DNA: TGTGCCAGCAATCGACAGTTGAACACTGAAGCTTTCTTT
CDR3: CASNRQLNTEAFF

D: TRBD2
V: TRBV4-2
J: TRBJ2-1
size: once
DNA: TGTGCCAGCAGCCAACAACCGGGACTAGCGTACAATGAGCAGTTCTTC
CDR3: CASSQQPGLAYNEQFF

D: NA
V: TRBV7-9
J: TRBJ2-3
size: NA
DNA: TGTGCCAGCAGCCCCGTCGGGGAAGATACGCAGTATTTT
CDR3: CASSPVGEDTQYF

D: NA
V: TRBV5-1
J: TRBJ2-5
size: NA
DNA: TGCGCCAGCAGCTTGGTGATGGGTGAGCAGTACTTC
CDR3: CASSLVMGEQYF

D: TRBD2
V: TRBV10-3
J: TRBJ2-5
size: once
DNA: TGTGCCATCAAGCCCGAAGGGCTAGCGGGAGGGAGTGAGCAGTACTTC
CDR3: CAIKPEGLAGGSEQYF

D: NA
V: TRBV25-1
J: TRBJ2-2
size: NA
DNA: TGTGCCAGCAGTGAATTGTTCGGGGAGCTGTTTTTT
CDR3: CASSELFGELFF

D: NA
V: TRBV12-3/TRBV12-4
J: TRBJ1-4
size: NA
DNA: TGTGCCAGCAGTTTTCAGGGGAGAGGAAAACTGTTTTTT
CDR3: CASSFQGRGKLFF

D: NA
V: TRBV5-1
J: TRBJ2-5
size: NA
DNA: TGCGCCAGCAGCTTGGAGGGCGTTAGATTAGAGACCCAGTACTTC
CDR3: CASSLEGVRLETQYF

D: TRBD2
V: TRBV28
J: TRBJ2-1
size: NA
DNA: TGTGCCAGCAGTTCGGGACTAGCTAGTGAGCAGTTCTTC
CDR3: CASSSGLASEQFF

D: TRBD2
V: TRBV13
J: TRBJ2-7
size: NA
DNA: TGTGCCAGCAGCCCGATGCGGGGGGGCTTCGACGAGCAGTACTTC
CDR3: CASSPMRGGFDEQYF

D: NA
V: TRBV6-1
J: TRBJ2-7
size: NA
DNA: TGTGCCAGCAGTCCAAGGGGAGCGGCCCACTACGAGCAGTACTTC
CDR3: CASSPRGAAHYEQYF

D: NA
V: TRBV20-1
J: TRBJ2-5
size: few
DNA: TGCAGTGCTTCCTTCGAAGGGGGGTTAGAGACCCAGTACTTC
CDR3: CSASFEGGLETQYF

D: NA
V: TRBV14
J: TRBJ2-7
size: NA
DNA: TGTGCCAGCAGCCAAGCGGTCCAGGGAAACTACGAGCAGTACTTC
CDR3: CASSQAVQGNYEQYF

D: TRBD2
V: TRBV20-1
J: TRBJ2-1
size: few
DNA: TGCAGTGTGAGGACTAGCGGCACCTACAATGAGCAGTTCTTC
CDR3: CSVRTSGTYNEQFF

D: NA
V: TRBV5-4
J: TRBJ2-5
size: NA
DNA: TGTGCCAGCAGCTTGGCCACATCCACAAAAGAGACCCAGTACTTC
CDR3: CASSLATSTKETQYF

D: NA
V: TRBV12-3/TRBV12-4
J: TRBJ2-3
size: NA
DNA: TGTGCCAGCAACTCCCGAAGCACAGATACGCAGTATTTT
CDR3: CASNSRSTDTQYF

D: NA
V: TRBV20-1
J: TRBJ1-1
size: few
DNA: TGCAGTGCAAGGAGGGGTGAAGCTTTCTTT
CDR3: CSARRGEAFF

D: NA
V: TRBV7-2
J: TRBJ2-2
size: NA
DNA: TGTGCCAGCAGCTACTTAGAGGGGGAGCTGTTTTTT
CDR3: CASSYLEGELFF

D: NA
V: TRBV9
J: TRBJ2-7
size: NA
DNA: TGTGCCAGCAGCGTGGCCCCCGGGTTCTCCTACGAGCAGTACTTC
CDR3: CASSVAPGFSYEQYF

D: TRBD1
V: TRBV20-1
J: TRBJ1-1
size: once
DNA: TGCAGTGCTCTTCCCCTAGGACAGGGCACTGAAGCTTTCTTT
CDR3: CSALPLGQGTEAFF

D: NA
V: TRBV25-1
J: TRBJ1-6
size: NA
DNA: TGTGCCAGCAGTGAATTATCGGTGGCAGGGCTTAACTATAATTCACCCCTCCACTTT
CDR3: CASSELSVAGLNYNSPLHF

D: NA
V: TRBV20-1
J: TRBJ2-1
size: once
DNA: TGCAGTGCTAGAGTGTACGACTACAATGAGCAGTTCTTC
CDR3: CSARVYDYNEQFF

D: NA
V: TRBV5-6
J: TRBJ2-7
size: NA
DNA: TGTGCCAGCAGCTTGGTTGGGCAGCCGATACCCTACGAGCAGTACTTC
CDR3: CASSLVGQPIPYEQYF

D: NA
V: TRBV3-1
J: TRBJ1-1
size: NA
DNA: TGTGCCAGCAGCCAAGATTCCCCGGGGGCAGGCACTGAAGCTTTCTTT
CDR3: CASSQDSPGAGTEAFF

D: NA
V: TRBV20-1
J: TRBJ2-3
size: NA
DNA: TGCAGTGCTAGAGATTACGGCGGGGGCACAGATACGCAGTATTTT
CDR3: CSARDYGGGTDTQYF

D: NA
V: TRBV9
J: TRBJ1-6
size: NA
DNA: TGTGCCAGCAGCGTAAGGGATAATTCACCCCTCCACTTT
CDR3: CASSVRDNSPLHF

D: TRBD2
V: TRBV29-1
J: TRBJ2-3
size: NA
DNA: TGCAGCGTTCAGGCTAGCGGGGGGACAGATACGCAGTATTTT
CDR3: CSVQASGGTDTQYF

D: NA
V: TRBV9
J: TRBJ2-7
size: NA
DNA: TGTGCCAGCAGCCCCCAGGATAGTTCTAACGAGCAGTACTTC
CDR3: CASSPQDSSNEQYF

D: NA
V: TRBV10-3
J: TRBJ1-5
size: once
DNA: TGTGCCATCAGTGAGTCTTGGGACAATAGCAATCAGCCCCAGCATTTT
CDR3: CAISESWDNSNQPQHF

D: TRBD1
V: TRBV20-1
J: TRBJ1-4
size: few
DNA: TGCAGTGCTAGGCGGACAGGGTATGAAAAACTGTTTTTT
CDR3: CSARRTGYEKLFF

D: NA
V: TRBV12-3/TRBV12-4
J: TRBJ1-5
size: NA
DNA: TGTGCCAGCAGTTATTCAGGAACAGGGTTTCAGCCCCAGCATTTT
CDR3: CASSYSGTGFQPQHF